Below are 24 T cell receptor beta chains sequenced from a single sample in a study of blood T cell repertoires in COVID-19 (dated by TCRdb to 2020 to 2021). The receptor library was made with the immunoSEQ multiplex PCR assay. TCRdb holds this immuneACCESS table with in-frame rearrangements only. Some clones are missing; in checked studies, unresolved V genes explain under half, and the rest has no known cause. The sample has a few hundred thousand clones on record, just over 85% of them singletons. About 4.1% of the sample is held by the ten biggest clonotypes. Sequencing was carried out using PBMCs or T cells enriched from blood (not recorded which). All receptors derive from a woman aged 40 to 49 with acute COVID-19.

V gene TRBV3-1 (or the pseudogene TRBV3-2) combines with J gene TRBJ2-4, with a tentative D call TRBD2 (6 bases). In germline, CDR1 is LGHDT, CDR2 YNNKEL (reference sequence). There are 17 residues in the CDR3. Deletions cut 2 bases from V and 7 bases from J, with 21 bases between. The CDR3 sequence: CASSQTLLTSGLNIQYF. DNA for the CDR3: TGTGCCAGCAGCCAAACCTTATTGACTAGTGGTTTGAACATTCAGTACTTC.

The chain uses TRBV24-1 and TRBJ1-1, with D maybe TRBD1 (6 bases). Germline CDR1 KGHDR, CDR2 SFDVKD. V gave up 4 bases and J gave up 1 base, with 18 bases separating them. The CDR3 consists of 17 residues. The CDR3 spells CATSEYQGIVGNTEAFF. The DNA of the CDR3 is TGTGCCACCAGTGAATACCAGGGGATTGTTGGGAACACTGAAGCTTTCTTT.

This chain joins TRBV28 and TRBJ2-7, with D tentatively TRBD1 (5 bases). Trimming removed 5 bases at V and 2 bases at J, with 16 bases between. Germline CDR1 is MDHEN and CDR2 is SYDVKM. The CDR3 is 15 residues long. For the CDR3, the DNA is TGTGCCAGCAGTACAGGCTCAGCCTCCCCCTACGAGCAGTACTTC. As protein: CASSTGSASPYEQYF.

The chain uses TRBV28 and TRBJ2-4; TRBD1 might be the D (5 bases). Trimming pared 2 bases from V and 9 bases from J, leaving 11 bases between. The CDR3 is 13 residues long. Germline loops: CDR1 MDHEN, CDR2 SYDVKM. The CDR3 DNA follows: TGTGCCAGCAGTTTAAGGCAGGGAAGCATTCAGTACTTC. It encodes CASSLRQGSIQYF.

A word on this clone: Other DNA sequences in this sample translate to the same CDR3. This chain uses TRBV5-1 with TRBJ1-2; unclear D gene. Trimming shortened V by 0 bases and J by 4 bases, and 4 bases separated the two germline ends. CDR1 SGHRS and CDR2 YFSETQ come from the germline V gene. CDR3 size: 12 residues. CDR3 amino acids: CASSLDSYGYTF. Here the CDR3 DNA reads TGCGCCAGCAGCTTGGATAGCTATGGCTACACCTTC.

The CDR3 sequence: CASSLSQGRSNEQFF. The CDR3 nucleotides read TGTGCCAGCAGTTTATCGCAGGGAAGGAGCAATGAGCAGTTCTTC. The rearrangement links TRBV27 to TRBJ2-1; D is perhaps TRBD1 (5 bases). The germline V and J ends were trimmed by 0 bases and 6 bases, with 12 bases remaining between them. Germline CDR1 MNHEY, CDR2 SMNVEV (reference sequence). This CDR3 comprises 15 residues.

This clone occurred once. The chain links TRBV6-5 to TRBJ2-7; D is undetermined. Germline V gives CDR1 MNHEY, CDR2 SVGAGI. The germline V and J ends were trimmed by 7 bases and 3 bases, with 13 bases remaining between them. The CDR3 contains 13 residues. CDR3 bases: TGTGCCAGCACCAACCACTGGAGCTACGAGCAGTACTTC. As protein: CASTNHWSYEQYF.

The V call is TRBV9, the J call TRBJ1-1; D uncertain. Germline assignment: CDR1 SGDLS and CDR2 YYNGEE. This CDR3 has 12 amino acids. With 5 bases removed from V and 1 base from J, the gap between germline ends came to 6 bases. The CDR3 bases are TGTGCCAGCAGTGGAGGGAACACTGAAGCTTTCTTT. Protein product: CASSGGNTEAFF.

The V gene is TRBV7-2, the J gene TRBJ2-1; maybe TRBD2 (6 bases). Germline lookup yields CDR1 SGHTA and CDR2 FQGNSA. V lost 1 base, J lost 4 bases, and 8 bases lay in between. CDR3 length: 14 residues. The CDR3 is CASSLGGVYNEQFF. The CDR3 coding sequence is TGTGCCAGCAGCTTAGGCGGGGTTTACAATGAGCAGTTCTTC.

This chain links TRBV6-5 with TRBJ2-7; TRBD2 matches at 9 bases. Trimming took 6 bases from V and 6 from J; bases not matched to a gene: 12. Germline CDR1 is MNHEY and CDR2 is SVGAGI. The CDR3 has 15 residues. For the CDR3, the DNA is TGTGCCAGCAGATCAGCTGCGGGAGGGCCGGGCGAGCAGTACTTC. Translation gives CASRSAAGGPGEQYF.

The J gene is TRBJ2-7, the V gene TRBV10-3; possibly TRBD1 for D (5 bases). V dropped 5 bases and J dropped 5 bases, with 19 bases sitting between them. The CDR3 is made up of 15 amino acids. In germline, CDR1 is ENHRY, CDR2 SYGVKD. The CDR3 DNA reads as TGTGCCATCAGTATAACCGGGCATGTACAGGACGAGCAGTACTTC. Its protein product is CAISITGHVQDEQYF.

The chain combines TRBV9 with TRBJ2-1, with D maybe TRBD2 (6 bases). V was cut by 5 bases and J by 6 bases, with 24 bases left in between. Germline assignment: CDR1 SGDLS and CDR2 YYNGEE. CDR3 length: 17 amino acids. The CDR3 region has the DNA TGTGCCAGCAGTGACCCCCCATGGGCGGGGTTGTCCAATGAGCAGTTCTTC. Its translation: CASSDPPWAGLSNEQFF. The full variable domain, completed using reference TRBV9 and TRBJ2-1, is DSGVTQTPKHLITATGQRVTLRCSPRSGDLSVYWYQQSLDQGLQFLIQYYNGEERAKGNILERFSAQQFPDLHSELNLSSLELGDSALYFCASSDPPWAGLSNEQFFGPGTRLTVL.

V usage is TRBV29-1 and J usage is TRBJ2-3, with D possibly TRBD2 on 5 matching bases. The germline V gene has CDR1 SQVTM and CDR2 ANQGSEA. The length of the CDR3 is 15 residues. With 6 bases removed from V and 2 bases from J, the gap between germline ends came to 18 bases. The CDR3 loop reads CSVTQTIGLTDTQYF. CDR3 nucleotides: TGCAGCGTGACGCAGACTATCGGCCTCACAGATACGCAGTATTTT.

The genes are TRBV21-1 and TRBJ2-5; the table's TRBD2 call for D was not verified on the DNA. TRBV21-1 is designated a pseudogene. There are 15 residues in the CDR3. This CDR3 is CASSKGLAGEETQYF. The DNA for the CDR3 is TGTGCCAGCAGCAAAGGACTAGCGGGAGAAGAGACCCAGTACTTC.

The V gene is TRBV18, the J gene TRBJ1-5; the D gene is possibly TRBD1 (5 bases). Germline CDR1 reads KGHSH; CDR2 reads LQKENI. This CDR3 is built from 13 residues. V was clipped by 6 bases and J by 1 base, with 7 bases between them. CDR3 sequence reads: CASSGGSNQPQHF. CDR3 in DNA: TGTGCCAGCTCGGGGGGGAGCAATCAGCCCCAGCATTTT.

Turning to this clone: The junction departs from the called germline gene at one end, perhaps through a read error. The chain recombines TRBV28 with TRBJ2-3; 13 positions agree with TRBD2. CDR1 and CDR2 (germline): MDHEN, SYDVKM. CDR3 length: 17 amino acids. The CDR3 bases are TGTGTCAGCCCCCCTACTAGCGGGAGGGCTAGGACAGATACGCAGTATTTT. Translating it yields CVSPPTSGRARTDTQYF.

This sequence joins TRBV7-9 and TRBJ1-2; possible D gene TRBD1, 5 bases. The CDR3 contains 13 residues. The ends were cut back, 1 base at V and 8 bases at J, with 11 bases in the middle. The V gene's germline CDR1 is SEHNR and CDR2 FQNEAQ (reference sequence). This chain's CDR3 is CASSLGQSMGYTF. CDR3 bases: TGTGCCAGCAGCTTAGGACAGAGTATGGGCTACACCTTC.

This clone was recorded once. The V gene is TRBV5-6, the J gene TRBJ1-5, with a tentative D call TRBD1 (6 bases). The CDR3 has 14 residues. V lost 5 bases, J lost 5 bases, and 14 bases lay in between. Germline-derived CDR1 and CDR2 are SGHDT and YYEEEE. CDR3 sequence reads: CASSRGQMDQPQHF. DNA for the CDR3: TGTGCCAGCAGTCGTGGACAGATGGATCAGCCCCAGCATTTT.

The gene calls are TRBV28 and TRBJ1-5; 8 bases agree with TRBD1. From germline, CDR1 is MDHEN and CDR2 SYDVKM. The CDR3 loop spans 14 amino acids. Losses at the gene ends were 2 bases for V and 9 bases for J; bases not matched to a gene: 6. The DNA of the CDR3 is TGTGCCAGCAGTTTAGGGGACAGGACCAGGCCCCAGCATTTT. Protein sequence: CASSLGDRTRPQHF.

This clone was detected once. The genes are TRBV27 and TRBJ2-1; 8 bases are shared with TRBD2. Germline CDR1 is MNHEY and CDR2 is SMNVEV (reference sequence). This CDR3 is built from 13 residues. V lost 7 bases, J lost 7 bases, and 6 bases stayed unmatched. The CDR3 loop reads CASKYGTSNEQFF. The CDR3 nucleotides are TGTGCCAGCAAATACGGGACTAGTAATGAGCAGTTCTTC.

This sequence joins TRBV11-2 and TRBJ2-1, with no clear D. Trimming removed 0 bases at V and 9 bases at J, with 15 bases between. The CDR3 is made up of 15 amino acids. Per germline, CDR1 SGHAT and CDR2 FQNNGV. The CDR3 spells CASSLDPLATGEQFF. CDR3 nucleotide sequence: TGTGCCAGCAGCTTAGATCCGTTGGCGACGGGTGAGCAGTTCTTC. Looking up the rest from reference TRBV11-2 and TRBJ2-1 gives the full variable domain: EAGVAQSPRYKIIEKRQSVAFWCNPISGHATLYWYQQILGQGPKLLIQFQNNGVVDDSQLPKDRFSAERLKGVDSTLKIQPAKLEDSAVYLCASSLDPLATGEQFFGPGTRLTVL.

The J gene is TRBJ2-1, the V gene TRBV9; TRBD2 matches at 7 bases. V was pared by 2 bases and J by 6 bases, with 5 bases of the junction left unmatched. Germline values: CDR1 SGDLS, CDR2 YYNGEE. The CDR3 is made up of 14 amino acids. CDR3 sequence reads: CASSVGGRGNEQFF. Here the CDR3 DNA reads TGTGCCAGCAGCGTGGGCGGGAGAGGCAATGAGCAGTTCTTC.

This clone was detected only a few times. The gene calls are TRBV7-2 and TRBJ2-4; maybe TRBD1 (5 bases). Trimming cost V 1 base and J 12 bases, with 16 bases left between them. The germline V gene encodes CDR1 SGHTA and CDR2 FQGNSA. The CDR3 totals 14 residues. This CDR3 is CASSLGKDTPTQYF. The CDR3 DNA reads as TGTGCCAGCAGCTTAGGGAAGGACACCCCGACTCAGTACTTC.

The CDR3 DNA sequence: TGCGCCAGCAGGTTGCTAGCGGTGACTAACAATGAGCAGTTCTTC. It yields the protein CASRLLAVTNNEQFF. This chain connects TRBV5-1 to TRBJ2-1; 7 positions match TRBD2. There are 15 residues in the CDR3. V lost 5 bases and J lost 5; bases outside the gene matches: 10. CDR1 and CDR2 (germline): SGHRS, YFSETQ. The variable domain in full, with the rest retrieved from reference TRBV5-1 and TRBJ2-1, is KAGVTQTPRYLIKTRGQQVTLSCSPISGHRSVSWYQQTPGQGLQFLFEYFSETQRNKGNFPGRFSGRQFSNSRSEMNVSTLELGDSALYLCASRLLAVTNNEQFFGPGTRLTVL.